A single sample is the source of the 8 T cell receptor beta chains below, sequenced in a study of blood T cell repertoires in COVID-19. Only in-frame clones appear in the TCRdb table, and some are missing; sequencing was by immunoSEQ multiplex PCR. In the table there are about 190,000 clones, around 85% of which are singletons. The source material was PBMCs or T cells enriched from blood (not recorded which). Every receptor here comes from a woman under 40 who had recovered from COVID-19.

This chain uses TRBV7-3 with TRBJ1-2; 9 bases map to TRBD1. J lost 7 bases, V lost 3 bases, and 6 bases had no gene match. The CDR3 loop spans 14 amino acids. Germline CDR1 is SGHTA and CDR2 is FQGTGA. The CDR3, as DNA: TGTGCCAGCAGCTTGGGACAGGGAGAGGGTGGCTACACCTTC. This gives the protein CASSLGQGEGGYTF.

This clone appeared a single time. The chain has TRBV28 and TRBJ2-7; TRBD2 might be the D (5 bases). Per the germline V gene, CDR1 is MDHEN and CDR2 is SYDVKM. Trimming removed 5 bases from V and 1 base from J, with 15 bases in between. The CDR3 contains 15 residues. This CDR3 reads CASSPRGLPSYEQYV. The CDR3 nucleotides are TGTGCCAGCAGTCCCCGAGGACTCCCGTCCTACGAGCAGTACGTC.

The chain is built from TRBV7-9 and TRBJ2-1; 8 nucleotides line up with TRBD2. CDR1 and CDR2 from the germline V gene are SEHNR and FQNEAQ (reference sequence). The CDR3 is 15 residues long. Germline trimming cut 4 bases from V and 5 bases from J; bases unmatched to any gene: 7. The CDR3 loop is CASSSGTSRNNEQFF. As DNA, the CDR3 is TGTGCCAGCAGCTCTGGGACTAGTCGAAACAATGAGCAGTTCTTC.

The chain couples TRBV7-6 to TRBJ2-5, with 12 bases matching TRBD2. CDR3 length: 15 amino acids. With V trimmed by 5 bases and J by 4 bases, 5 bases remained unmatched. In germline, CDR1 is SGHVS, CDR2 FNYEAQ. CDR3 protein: CASSTLAGGRETQYF. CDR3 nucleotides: TGTGCCAGCAGCACACTAGCGGGAGGTCGAGAGACCCAGTACTTC.

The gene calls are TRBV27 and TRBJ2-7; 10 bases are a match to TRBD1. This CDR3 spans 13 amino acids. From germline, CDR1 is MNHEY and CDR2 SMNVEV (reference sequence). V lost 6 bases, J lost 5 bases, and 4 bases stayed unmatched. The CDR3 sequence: CASSRQGAHEQYV. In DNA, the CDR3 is TGTGCCAGCAGCCGACAGGGGGCCCACGAGCAGTACGTC.

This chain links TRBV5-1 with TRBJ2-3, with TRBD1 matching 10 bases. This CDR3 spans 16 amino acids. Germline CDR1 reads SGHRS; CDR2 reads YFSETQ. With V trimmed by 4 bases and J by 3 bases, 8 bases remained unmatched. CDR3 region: CASSQDRGVSTDTQYF. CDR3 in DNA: TGCGCCAGCAGCCAGGACAGGGGGGTCTCGACAGATACGCAGTATTTT. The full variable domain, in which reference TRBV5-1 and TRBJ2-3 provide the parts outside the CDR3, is KAGVTQTPRYLIKTRGQQVTLSCSPISGHRSVSWYQQTPGQGLQFLFEYFSETQRNKGNFPGRFSGRQFSNSRSEMNVSTLELGDSALYLCASSQDRGVSTDTQYFGPGTRLTVL.

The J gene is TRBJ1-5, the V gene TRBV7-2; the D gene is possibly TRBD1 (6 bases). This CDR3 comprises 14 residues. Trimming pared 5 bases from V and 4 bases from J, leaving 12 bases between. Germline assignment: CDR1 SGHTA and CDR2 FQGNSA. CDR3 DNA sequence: TGTGCCAGCAGCCCACAGGGAAGAAATCAGCCCCAGCATTTT. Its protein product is CASSPQGRNQPQHF. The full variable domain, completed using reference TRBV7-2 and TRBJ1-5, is GAGVSQSPSNKVTEKGKDVELRCDPISGHTALYWYRQSLGQGLEFLIYFQGNSAPDKSGLPSDRFSAERTGGSVSTLTIQRTQQEDSAVYLCASSPQGRNQPQHFGDGTRLSIL.

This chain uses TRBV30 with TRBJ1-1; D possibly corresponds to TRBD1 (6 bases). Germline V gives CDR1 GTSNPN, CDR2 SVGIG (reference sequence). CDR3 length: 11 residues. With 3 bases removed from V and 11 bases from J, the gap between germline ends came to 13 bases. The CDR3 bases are TGTGCCTGGAGACAGGGCGCGACGGCTTTCTTT. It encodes CAWRQGATAFF. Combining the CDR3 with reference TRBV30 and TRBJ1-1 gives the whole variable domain SQTIHQWPATLVQPVGSPLSLECTVEGTSNPNLYWYRQAAGRGLQLLFYSVGIGQISSEVPQNLSASRPQDRQFILSSKKLLLSDSGFYLCAWRQGATAFFGQGTRLTVV.